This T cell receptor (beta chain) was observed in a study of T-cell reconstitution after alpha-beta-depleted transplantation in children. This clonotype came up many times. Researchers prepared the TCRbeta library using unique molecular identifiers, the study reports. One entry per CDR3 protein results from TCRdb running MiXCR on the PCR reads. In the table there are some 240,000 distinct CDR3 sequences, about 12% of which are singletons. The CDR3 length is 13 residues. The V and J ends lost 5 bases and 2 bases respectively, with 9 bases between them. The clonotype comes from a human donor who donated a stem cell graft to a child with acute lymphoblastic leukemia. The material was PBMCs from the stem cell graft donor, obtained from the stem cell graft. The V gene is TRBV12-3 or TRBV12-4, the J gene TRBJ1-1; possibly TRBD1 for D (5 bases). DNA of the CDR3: TGTGCCAGCAGTGTGACAGATAACACTGAAGCTTTCTTT. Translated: CASSVTDNTEAFF.